The entry that follows covers one T cell receptor beta chain sequence. Its antigen remains unidentified. Trimming stripped 5 bases from V and 4 bases from J, with 11 bases between. The CDR3 is 13 residues long. Method: immunoSEQ multiplex PCR; TCRdb's copy keeps in-frame clones and lacks some. The sample holds some 150,000 clones, approximately 88% seen once. The data belong to a study of T cell responses to AZD1222 COVID-19 vaccine. General study points: Donor demographics were predominantly white British with a female majority; clonal diversity may be underestimated. All repertoire sampling was performed exclusively after the peak T cell response. Seropositive AZD1222 recipients at baseline numbered only 6 or 7. Close to half of all spike-specific TCRs reportedly target regions of the variants that are unmutated.

The TCR comes from an adult in good health. Sequences were derived from peripheral blood, sampled on day 0 of AZD1222 vaccination. The rearrangement links TRBV12-3 or TRBV12-4 to TRBJ1-2; D is undetermined. The CDR3 protein is CASSPQEGYGYTF. CDR3 nucleotides: TGTGCCAGCAGTCCCCAGGAAGGCTATGGCTACACCTTC.